These 5 T cell receptor beta chains were sequenced from one sample in a study of blood T cell repertoires in COVID-19. Data came from immunoSEQ multiplex PCR; TCRdb stores just in-frame clones and leaves some out. The sample lists fewer than 300,000 clones; roughly 88% were seen once. The sample comprised PBMCs or T cells enriched from blood (not recorded which). The receptors here all came from a middle-aged woman with acute COVID-19.

The V call is TRBV7-8, the J call TRBJ1-3; 7 nucleotides match TRBD1. CDR1 and CDR2 (germline): SGHVS, FQNEAQ. The length of the CDR3 is 16 residues. V gave up 4 bases and J gave up 2 bases; unmatched junction bases: 8. The CDR3: CASSSVPDRAGNTIYF. CDR3 bases: TGTGCCAGCAGCTCAGTACCCGACAGGGCTGGAAACACCATATATTTT.

V and J are TRBV19 and TRBJ2-7; tentative D call: TRBD2 (5 bases). Germline lookup yields CDR1 LNHDA and CDR2 SQIVND (reference sequence). Trimming took 3 bases from V and 3 from J, leaving 15 bases between them. This CDR3 has 15 residues. As DNA, the CDR3 is TGTGCCAGTAGTATCGTTGCGGGCCCCCTCTACGAGCAGTACGTC. It yields the protein CASSIVAGPLYEQYV.

The chain is built from TRBV12-3 or TRBV12-4 and TRBJ2-7; 11 bases line up with TRBD2. J was trimmed by 7 bases and V by 3 bases; bases with no gene match: 2. The CDR3 totals 13 residues. CDR3 DNA sequence: TGTGCCAGCAGTTTGAGACTAGCGGGAGAGCAGTACTTC. Protein: CASSLRLAGEQYF.

Comment on this clone: This sample includes further DNA sequences coding for the same CDR3. V gene TRBV4-1 combines with J gene TRBJ2-3; D remains ambiguous. V dropped 0 bases and J dropped 0 bases, with 10 bases sitting between them. CDR1 is MGHRA and CDR2 is YSYEKL in the germline V gene. This CDR3 region has 16 residues. This CDR3 reads CASSQDFSLSTDTQYF. The CDR3, as DNA: TGCGCCAGCAGCCAAGATTTTAGCCTGAGCACAGATACGCAGTATTTT.

V is TRBV11-2 and J is TRBJ1-6; 7 bases match TRBD1. Trimming took 5 bases from V and 17 from J; bases not matched to a gene: 9. The germline CDR1 and CDR2 sequences are SGHAT and FQNNGV. This CDR3 has 12 amino acids. The CDR3 DNA reads as TGTGCCAGCAGCCCAACAGGGGTAAAGATCCACTTT. Protein sequence: CASSPTGVKIHF.